Each of the 11 T cell receptor beta chains below was sequenced from the same sample in a study of T cells in Graves' hyperthyroidism and ophthalmopathy. Amplification of TCR beta CDR3 regions was performed using RNA transcripts as template. Carried out on the TCR CDR3, a first-round RT-PCR used the HTBI primer set. TCRdb used MiXCR to reprocess the multiplex PCR reads, holding one entry per CDR3 protein. Of about 620,000 distinct CDR3 sequences detected, 15% to 20% appear once; the ten largest clones hold around 4%. Material: blood. The receptors shown here come from a woman younger than 45 with Graves' hyperthyroidism.

This clonotype was counted a few times. The chain combines TRBV20-1 with TRBJ2-7, with D tentatively TRBD2 (6 bases). Germline-derived CDR1 and CDR2 are DFQATT and SNEGSKA (reference sequence). This CDR3 comprises 13 residues. The V and J ends lost 3 bases and 3 bases respectively, with 12 bases between them. CDR3 bases: TGCAGTGCTAGCGGGCGGGATCACTACGAGCAGTACTTC. Its protein is CSASGRDHYEQYF.

This clonotype was seen at least ten times. This chain joins TRBV2 and TRBJ1-2; D remains ambiguous. CDR1 is SNHLY, CDR2 FYNNEI, per germline. The CDR3 is made up of 13 amino acids. The V end lost 2 bases, the J end lost 2 bases, and 6 bases lay between the germline ends. The CDR3 here is CASSEMDNYGYTF. CDR3 coding DNA: TGTGCCAGCAGTGAAATGGACAACTATGGCTACACCTTC.

This clonotype was found a few times. J is TRBJ2-7 and V is TRBV11-3; 8 bases align to TRBD1. Per the germline V gene, CDR1 is SGHNT and CDR2 is YENEEA. CDR3 size: 15 residues. The J segment lost 0 bases and the V segment lost 3 bases, leaving 4 bases of the junction unmatched. CDR3 region: CASSFRDRSSYEQYF. The CDR3, as DNA: TGTGCCAGCAGCTTCCGGGACAGGAGCTCCTACGAGCAGTACTTC.

This clonotype was seen many times. The rearrangement uses TRBV18 and TRBJ1-1, with a tentative D call TRBD1 (5 bases). CDR1 is KGHSH and CDR2 is LQKENI in the germline V gene. Deletions cut 6 bases from V and 3 bases from J, with 11 bases between. The CDR3 has 13 amino acids. CDR3 amino acids: CASSPSGDTEAFF. DNA of the CDR3: TGTGCCAGCTCCCCATCGGGGGACACTGAAGCTTTCTTT.

This clonotype was seen ten or more times. This chain links TRBV30 with TRBJ2-1; TRBD2 matches at 9 bases. From germline, CDR1 is GTSNPN and CDR2 SVGIG (reference sequence). The CDR3 covers 15 residues. Trimming removed 0 bases from V and 3 bases from J; junction bases left unmatched: 3. As DNA, the CDR3 is TGTGCCTGGAGTGTTAATAGCGGGAGCTACAATGAGCAGTTCTTC. Translated, it gives CAWSVNSGSYNEQFF.

The table lists this clonotype with many counts. The chain recombines TRBV3-1 with TRBJ2-6; D is undetermined. The CDR3 contains 16 residues. Germline V lookup: CDR1 LGHDT, CDR2 YNNKEL (reference sequence). V was pared by 0 bases and J by 1 base, with 7 bases between. The CDR3 is CASSQEERSGANVLTF. The CDR3 DNA reads TGTGCCAGCAGCCAAGAGGAGAGATCTGGGGCCAACGTCCTGACTTTC.

This clonotype has a count of ten or more. V and J are TRBV10-3 and TRBJ2-7; no reliable D call. CDR1 ENHRY and CDR2 SYGVKD come from the germline V gene. CDR3 size: 14 residues. V dropped 4 bases and J dropped 0 bases, with 10 bases sitting between them. The CDR3 bases are TGTGCCATCAGTGCGTCGGAAAGCTCCTACGAGCAGTACTTC. Translation: CAISASESSYEQYF.

This clonotype has ten or more counts. The V gene is TRBV27, the J gene TRBJ2-7; D might be TRBD1 or TRBD2, each matching 5 bases. The length of the CDR3 is 15 residues. Germline V gene data show CDR1 as MNHEY and CDR2 as SMNVEV (reference sequence). Between the trimmed V and J ends, which lost 8 bases and 0 bases, there was a span of 17 bases. The CDR3 region has the DNA TGTGCCAGCGGTCACGGGACCCCAGCCTCCTACGAGCAGTACTTC. Translating gives CASGHGTPASYEQYF.

This rearrangement joins TRBV19 to TRBJ2-7, with 8 bases identical to TRBD1. Germline values: CDR1 LNHDA, CDR2 SQIVND (reference sequence). V was clipped by 3 bases and J by 3 bases; unmatched bases: 7. CDR3 length: 15 residues. The CDR3 protein is CASSMEQGGFYEQYF. CDR3 nucleotides: TGTGCCAGTAGTATGGAACAGGGGGGATTCTACGAGCAGTACTTC.

This clonotype was counted ten times or more. The chain links TRBV7-2 to TRBJ2-2, with D unresolved. The germline gives CDR1 SGHTA, CDR2 FQGNSA. V shed 2 bases and J shed 6 bases, with 10 bases lying between them. This CDR3 contains 14 residues. In nucleotides, the CDR3 is TGTGCCAGCAGCTTACAGCCCTGGGCCGGGGAGCTGTTTTTT. Its translation: CASSLQPWAGELFF.

This clonotype occurred many times. The chain couples TRBV12-3 or TRBV12-4 to TRBJ1-4, with D possibly being TRBD1 (5 bases). The CDR3 is 14 residues long. Between the trimmed V and J ends, which lost 6 bases and 3 bases, there was a span of 11 bases. The CDR3 DNA is TGTGCCAGCAGCCTCGGGGGTGCTAATGAAAAACTGTTTTTT. Its translation is CASSLGGANEKLFF.